A single sample is the source of the 8 T cell receptor beta chains below, sequenced in a study of blood T cell repertoires in COVID-19. The repertoire was sequenced with immunoSEQ multiplex PCR; TCRdb's copy has only in-frame clones and lacks some. The data show fewer than 250,000 clones, with 85% to 90% seen just once and just over 0.85% held by the top ten. The sequenced sample was PBMCs or T cells enriched from blood (not recorded which). These receptors were collected from a man over 45 who had been exposed to COVID-19.

V and J are TRBV27 and TRBJ2-1; 7 bases are a match to TRBD1. Germline V gene sequence: CDR1 MNHEY, CDR2 SMNVEV (reference sequence). The junction had 5 bases not matched to a gene; V was cut back by 5 bases and J by 7 bases. The CDR3 covers 13 residues. The CDR3 nucleotides are TGTGCCAGCAGTCCCACAGGGGTGAATGAGCAGTTCTTC. The encoded protein is CASSPTGVNEQFF.

The chain uses TRBV24-1 and TRBJ1-6; 8 bases are shared with TRBD1. The ends lost 5 bases at V and 8 bases at J; junction bases unmatched: 13. Germline assignment: CDR1 KGHDR and CDR2 SFDVKD. The CDR3 consists of 17 residues. CDR3 sequence reads: CATSAIGDRGEDSPLHF. The CDR3 coding sequence is TGTGCCACCAGTGCTATAGGAGACAGGGGCGAGGATTCACCCCTCCACTTT.

The chain uses TRBV19 and TRBJ1-3; D is unclear. The CDR3 covers 15 residues. V was clipped by 2 bases and J by 0 bases, with 8 bases between them. Germline lookup yields CDR1 LNHDA and CDR2 SQIVND (reference sequence). In nucleotides, the CDR3 is TGTGCCAGTAGTATAACAGCTTCCTCTGGAAACACCATATATTTT. Translation gives CASSITASSGNTIYF.

V is TRBV7-9 and J is TRBJ2-1, with D possibly being TRBD1 (5 bases). CDR3 length equals 14 residues. Germline V CDR1 and CDR2: SEHNR, FQNEAQ (reference sequence). V was pared by 0 bases and J by 7 bases, with 10 bases between. The CDR3 coding sequence is TGTGCCAGCAGCTTAGCGAACAGGCTGAATGAGCAGTTCTTC. This translates into CASSLANRLNEQFF.

The chain uses TRBV11-3 and TRBJ2-1, with TRBD2 as a possible D gene (6 bases). Germline lookup yields CDR1 SGHNT and CDR2 YENEEA. The CDR3 loop spans 14 amino acids. Trimming removed 5 bases at V and 5 bases at J, with 13 bases between. For the CDR3, the DNA is TGTGCCAGCAGCGGAAGGGACTTCCACAATGAGCAGTTCTTC. Amino acid sequence: CASSGRDFHNEQFF.

The chain has TRBV27 and TRBJ2-1; D might be TRBD2 (6 bases). The V and J ends lost 0 bases and 4 bases respectively, with 13 bases between them. The CDR3 has 16 residues. Germline loops: CDR1 MNHEY, CDR2 SMNVEV (reference sequence). The chain's CDR3 is CASSLSRDSNYNEQFF. The CDR3 DNA sequence: TGTGCCAGCAGTTTATCGAGGGACTCCAATTACAATGAGCAGTTCTTC.

CDR3 region: CASSLRQGARGTEAFF. The CDR3 DNA reads as TGTGCCAGCAGTTTAAGACAGGGGGCGCGTGGCACTGAAGCTTTCTTT. The chain recombines TRBV28 with TRBJ1-1, with TRBD1 identical over 10 bases. Germline lookup yields CDR1 MDHEN and CDR2 SYDVKM. This CDR3 spans 16 amino acids. The J segment lost 4 bases and the V segment lost 2 bases, leaving 7 bases of the junction unmatched.

The chain uses TRBV28 and TRBJ2-5; 14 bases are shared with TRBD2. CDR3 size: 15 residues. Trimming cost V 6 bases and J 4 bases; bases outside gene matches: 4. Germline CDR1 is MDHEN and CDR2 is SYDVKM. CDR3 protein: CASREGLAGGETQYF. The CDR3 DNA sequence: TGTGCCAGCAGAGAAGGACTAGCGGGAGGAGAGACCCAGTACTTC.